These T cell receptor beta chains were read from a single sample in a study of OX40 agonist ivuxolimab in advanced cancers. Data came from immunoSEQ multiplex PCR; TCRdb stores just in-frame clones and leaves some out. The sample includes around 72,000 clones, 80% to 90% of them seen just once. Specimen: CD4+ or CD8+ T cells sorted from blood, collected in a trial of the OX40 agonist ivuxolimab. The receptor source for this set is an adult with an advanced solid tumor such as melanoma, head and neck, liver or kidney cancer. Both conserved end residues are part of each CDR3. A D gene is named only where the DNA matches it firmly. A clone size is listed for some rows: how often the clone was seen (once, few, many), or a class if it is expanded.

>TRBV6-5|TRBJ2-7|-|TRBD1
TGTGCCAGCAGTTACTCAAGGGGGCTCAGCTCCTACGAGCAGTACTTC
CASSYSRGLSSYEQYF
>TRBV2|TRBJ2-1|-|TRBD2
TGTGCCAGCAGTGAATACGTTAGCGGGTCTTACAATGAGCAGTTCTTC
CASSEYVSGSYNEQFF
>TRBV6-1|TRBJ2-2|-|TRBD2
TGTGCCAGCAGTGGGGGGAGCGGGAGGCCACCGAACACCGGGGAGCTGTTTTTT
CASSGGSGRPPNTGELFF
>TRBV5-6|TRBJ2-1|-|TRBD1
TGTGCCAGCAGCCAGTTGCTCGGGACAGGAGAACGGCAGTTCTTC
CASSQLLGTGERQFF
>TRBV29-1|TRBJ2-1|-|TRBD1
TGCAGCGTTGAAGACCAGGGACAGGGGGCTTTGAATGAGCAGTTCTTC
CSVEDQGQGALNEQFF
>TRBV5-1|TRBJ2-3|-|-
TGCGCCAGCTTCCGCGAAGGGGGGTCTGACGCAGATACGCAGTATTTT
CASFREGGSDADTQYF
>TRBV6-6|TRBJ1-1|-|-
TGTGCCAGCACCTCCGGGCAGCTAAACACTGAAGCTTTCTTT
CASTSGQLNTEAFF
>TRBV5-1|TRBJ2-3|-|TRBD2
TGCGCCAGCAGCTTCAGCGGGAGTGTTGATACGCAGTATTTT
CASSFSGSVDTQYF
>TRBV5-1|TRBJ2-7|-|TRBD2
TGCGCCAGCAGCGCACCGGGACTAGCGGGAGCCTACGAGCAGTACTTC
CASSAPGLAGAYEQYF
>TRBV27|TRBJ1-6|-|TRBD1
TGTGCCAGCAGGGACCTGACAGGGGGCTATAATTCACCCCTCCACTTT
CASRDLTGGYNSPLHF
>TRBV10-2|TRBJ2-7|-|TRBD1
TGCGCCAGCAGAGGATTACCGGGACAGGGGCGCACCGACGCATCCTACGAGCAGTACTTC
CASRGLPGQGRTDASYEQYF
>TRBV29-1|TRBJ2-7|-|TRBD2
TGCAGCGTTGAGGGGGAGGGCCTCTACGAGCAGTACTTC
CSVEGEGLYEQYF
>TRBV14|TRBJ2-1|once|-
TGTGCCAGCAGCCACCTAAGGGAAGGATCCTACAATGAGCAGTTCTTC
CASSHLREGSYNEQFF
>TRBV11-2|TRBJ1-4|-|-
TGTGCCAGCAGCTTATTAGGGGGACTGGCTAATGAAAAACTGTTTTTT
CASSLLGGLANEKLFF
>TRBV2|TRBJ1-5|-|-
TGTGCCAGCAGGGGGGGGCTCAGCAATCAGCCCCAGCATTTT
CASRGGLSNQPQHF
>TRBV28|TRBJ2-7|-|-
TGTGCCAGCAGTTTACCCAACTCACATGTGTACGAGCAGTACTTC
CASSLPNSHVYEQYF
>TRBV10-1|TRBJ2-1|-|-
TGCGCCAGCAGTGAGGAGGGGTCACGAGAGAATGAGCAGTTCTTC
CASSEEGSRENEQFF
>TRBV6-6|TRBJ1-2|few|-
TGTGCCAGCAGTTACATGGGCTACACCTTC
CASSYMGYTF
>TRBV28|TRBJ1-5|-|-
TGTGCCAGCACCCTAGAGTTGGGGGCCCAAAATCAGCCCCAGCATTTT
CASTLELGAQNQPQHF
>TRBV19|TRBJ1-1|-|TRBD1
TGTGCCAGTAGTAAACCGGGACAGGGGGGTAGGACTGAAGCTTTCTTT
CASSKPGQGGRTEAFF
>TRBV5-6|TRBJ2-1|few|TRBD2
TGTGCCAGCAGCTTCGGGACTAGCGGGAGCTTCTACAATGAGCAGTTCTTC
CASSFGTSGSFYNEQFF
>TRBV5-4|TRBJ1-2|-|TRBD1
TGTGCCAGCAGCACGGGACAGACTAACTATGGCTACACCTTC
CASSTGQTNYGYTF
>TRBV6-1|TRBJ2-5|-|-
TGTGCCAGCAGAGTCCAAGAGACCCAGTACTTC
CASRVQETQYF
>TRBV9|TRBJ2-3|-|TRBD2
TGTGCCAGCAGCGTAGGAGCTAGCGGGAGAACAGATACGCAGTATTTT
CASSVGASGRTDTQYF
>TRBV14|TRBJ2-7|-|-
TGTGCCAGCAGCCAAGTTCAGGGGAGCTCCTACGAGCAGTACTTC
CASSQVQGSSYEQYF
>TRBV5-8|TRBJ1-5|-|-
TGTGCCAGCAGCTTGGGTCGGTCGAATCAGCCCCAGCATTTT
CASSLGRSNQPQHF
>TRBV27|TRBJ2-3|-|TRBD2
TGTGCCAGCAAGGGACTAGCGGCCCCAGATACGCAGTATTTT
CASKGLAAPDTQYF
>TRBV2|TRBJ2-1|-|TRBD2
TGTGCCAGCAGTTTTGGACTAGCGGGAGTTAATGAGCAGTTCTTC
CASSFGLAGVNEQFF
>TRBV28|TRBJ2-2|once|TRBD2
TGTGCCAGCAGGACTAGCGACTACACCGGGGAGCTGTTTTTT
CASRTSDYTGELFF
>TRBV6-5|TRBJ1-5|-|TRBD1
TGTGCCAGCAGTTACCCCCCAGGGGGACAGCCCCAGCATTTT
CASSYPPGGQPQHF
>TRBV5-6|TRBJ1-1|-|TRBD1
TGTGCCAGCAGCTTGAACAGGGGAAGGACTGAAGCTTTCTTT
CASSLNRGRTEAFF
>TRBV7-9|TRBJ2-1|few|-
TGTGCCAGCAGCTTAGCGGAGGGGGTTGGGCAGTTCTTC
CASSLAEGVGQFF
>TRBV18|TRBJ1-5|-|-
TGTGCCAGCTCACCTTCCACAGGGACCTACAATCAGCCCCAGCATTTT
CASSPSTGTYNQPQHF
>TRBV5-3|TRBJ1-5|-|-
TGTGCCAGAAGCTTGGCCGAGTTTGGCGACAGGCCCAGCAATCAGCCCCAGCATTTT
CARSLAEFGDRPSNQPQHF
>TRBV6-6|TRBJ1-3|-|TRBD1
TGTGCCAGCAGTCTTTTGGGGGGCAGGGGGCGGAACACCATATATTTT
CASSLLGGRGRNTIYF